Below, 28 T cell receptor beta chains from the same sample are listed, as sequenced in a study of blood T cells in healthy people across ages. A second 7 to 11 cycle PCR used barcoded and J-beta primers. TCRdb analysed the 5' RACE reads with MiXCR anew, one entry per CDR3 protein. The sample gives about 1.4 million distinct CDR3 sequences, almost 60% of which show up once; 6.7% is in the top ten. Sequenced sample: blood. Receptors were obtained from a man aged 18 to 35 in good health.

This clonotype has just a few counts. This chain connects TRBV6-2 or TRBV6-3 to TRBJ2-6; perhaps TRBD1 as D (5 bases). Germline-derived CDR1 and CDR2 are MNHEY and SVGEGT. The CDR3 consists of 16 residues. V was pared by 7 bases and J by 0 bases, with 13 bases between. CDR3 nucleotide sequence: TGTGCCAGCACCATCCAGGGCTTCTCTGGGGCCAACGTCCTGACTTTC. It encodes CASTIQGFSGANVLTF.

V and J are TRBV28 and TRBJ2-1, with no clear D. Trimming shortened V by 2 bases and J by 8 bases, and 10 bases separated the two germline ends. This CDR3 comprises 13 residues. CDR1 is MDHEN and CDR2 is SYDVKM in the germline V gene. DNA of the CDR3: TGTGCCAGCAGTTTACGTAGTTCGGATGAGCAGTTCTTC. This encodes CASSLRSSDEQFF.

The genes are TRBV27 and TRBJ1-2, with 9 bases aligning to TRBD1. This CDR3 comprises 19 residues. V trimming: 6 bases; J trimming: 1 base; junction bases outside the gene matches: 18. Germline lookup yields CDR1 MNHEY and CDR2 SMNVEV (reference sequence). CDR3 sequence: CASSQPPGRGTGSNYGYTF. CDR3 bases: TGTGCCAGCAGCCAACCTCCGGGTAGGGGGACAGGGAGTAACTATGGCTACACCTTC.

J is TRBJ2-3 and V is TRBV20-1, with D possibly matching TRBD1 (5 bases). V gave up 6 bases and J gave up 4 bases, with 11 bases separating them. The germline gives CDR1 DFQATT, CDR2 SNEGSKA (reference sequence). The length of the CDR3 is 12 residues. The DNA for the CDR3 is TGCAGTGCCCAGGGATTTTCAGATACGCAGTATTTT. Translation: CSAQGFSDTQYF.

The CDR3 coding sequence is TGCGCCAGCAGCCAGGCCAAGGGGGGAAGCTACGAGCAGTACTTC. The encoded protein is CASSQAKGGSYEQYF. The rearrangement links TRBV4-1 to TRBJ2-7; D is perhaps TRBD1 or TRBD2 (6 bases each). Trimming cost V 3 bases and J 3 bases, with 15 bases left between them. The CDR3 has 15 residues. Germline values: CDR1 MGHRA, CDR2 YSYEKL.

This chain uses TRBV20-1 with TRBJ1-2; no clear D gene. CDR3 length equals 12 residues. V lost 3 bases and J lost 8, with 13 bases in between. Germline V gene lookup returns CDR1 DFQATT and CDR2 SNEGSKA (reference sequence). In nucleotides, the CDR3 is TGCAGTGCTAGTAAAGGGCAGGCCGGCTACACCTTC. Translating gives CSASKGQAGYTF.

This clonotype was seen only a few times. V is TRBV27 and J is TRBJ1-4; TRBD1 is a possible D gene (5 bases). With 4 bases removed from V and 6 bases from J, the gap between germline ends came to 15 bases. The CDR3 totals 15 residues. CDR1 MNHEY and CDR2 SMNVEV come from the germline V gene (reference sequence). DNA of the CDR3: TGTGCCAGCAGTTCCCTGGGGCAGGGAGATGAAAAACTGTTTTTT. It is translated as CASSSLGQGDEKLFF.

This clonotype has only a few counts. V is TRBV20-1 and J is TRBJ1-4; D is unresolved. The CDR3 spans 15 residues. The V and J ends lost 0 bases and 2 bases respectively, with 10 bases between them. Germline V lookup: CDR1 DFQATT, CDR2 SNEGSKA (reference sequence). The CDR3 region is CSARDVFGTNEKLFF. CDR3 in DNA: TGCAGTGCTAGAGATGTGTTCGGGACTAATGAAAAACTGTTTTTT.

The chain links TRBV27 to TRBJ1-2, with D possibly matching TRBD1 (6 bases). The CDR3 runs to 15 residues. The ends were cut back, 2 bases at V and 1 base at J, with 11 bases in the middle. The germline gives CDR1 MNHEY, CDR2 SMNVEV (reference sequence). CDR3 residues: CASSLAGDINYGYTF. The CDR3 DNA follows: TGTGCCAGCAGTTTAGCAGGGGATATTAACTATGGCTACACCTTC.

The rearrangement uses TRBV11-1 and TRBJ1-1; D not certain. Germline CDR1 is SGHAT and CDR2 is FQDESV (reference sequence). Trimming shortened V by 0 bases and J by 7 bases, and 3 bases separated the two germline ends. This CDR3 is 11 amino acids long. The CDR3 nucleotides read TGTGCCAGCAGCTTAGCCAGTGAAGCTTTCTTT. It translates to CASSLASEAFF. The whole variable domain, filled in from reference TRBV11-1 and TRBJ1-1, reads EAEVAQSPRYKITEKSQAVAFWCDPISGHATLYWYRQILGQGPELLVQFQDESVVDDSQLPKDRFSAERLKGVDSTLKIQPAELGDSAMYLCASSLASEAFFGQGTRLTVV.

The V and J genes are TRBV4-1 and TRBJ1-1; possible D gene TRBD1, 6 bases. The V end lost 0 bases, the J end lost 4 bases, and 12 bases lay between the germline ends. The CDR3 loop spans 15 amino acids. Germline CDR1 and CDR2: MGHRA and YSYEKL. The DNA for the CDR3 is TGCGCCAGCAGCCAAGATCCTGGACAGCTCACTGAAGCTTTCTTT. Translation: CASSQDPGQLTEAFF.

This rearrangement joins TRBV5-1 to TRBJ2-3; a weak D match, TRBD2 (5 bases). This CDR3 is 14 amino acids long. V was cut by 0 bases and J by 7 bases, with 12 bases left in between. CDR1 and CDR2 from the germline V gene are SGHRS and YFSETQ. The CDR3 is CASSLERLGNTQYF. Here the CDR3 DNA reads TGCGCCAGCAGCTTGGAGCGACTCGGGAATACGCAGTATTTT.

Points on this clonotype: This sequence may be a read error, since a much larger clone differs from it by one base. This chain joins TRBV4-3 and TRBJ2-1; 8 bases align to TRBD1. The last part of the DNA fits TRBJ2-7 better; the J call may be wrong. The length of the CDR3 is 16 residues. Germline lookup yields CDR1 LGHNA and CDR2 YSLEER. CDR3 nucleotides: TGCGCCAGCAGCCAAGAAGGGCAGGGGGCCTACAATGAGCAGTACTTC. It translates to CASSQEGQGAYNEQYF.

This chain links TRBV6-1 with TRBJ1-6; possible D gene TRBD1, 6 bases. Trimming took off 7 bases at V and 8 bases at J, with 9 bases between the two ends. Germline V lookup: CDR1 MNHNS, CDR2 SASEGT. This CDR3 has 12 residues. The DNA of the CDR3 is TGTGCCAGCACCTGGACAGATTCACCCCTCCACTTT. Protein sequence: CASTWTDSPLHF.

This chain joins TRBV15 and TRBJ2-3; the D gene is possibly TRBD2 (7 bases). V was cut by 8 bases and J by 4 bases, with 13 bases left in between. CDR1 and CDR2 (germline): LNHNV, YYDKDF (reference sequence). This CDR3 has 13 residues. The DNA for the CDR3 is TGTGCCACCTCGGGGGGCATATCAGATACGCAGTATTTT. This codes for CATSGGISDTQYF.

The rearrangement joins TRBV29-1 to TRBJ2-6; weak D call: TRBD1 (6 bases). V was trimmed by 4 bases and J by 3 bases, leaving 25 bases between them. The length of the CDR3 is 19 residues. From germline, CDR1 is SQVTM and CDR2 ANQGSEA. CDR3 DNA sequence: TGCAGCGTTGGGGAAATTGGGGGCCAAAAAGGGAATGGGGCCAACGTCCTGACTTTC. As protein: CSVGEIGGQKGNGANVLTF.

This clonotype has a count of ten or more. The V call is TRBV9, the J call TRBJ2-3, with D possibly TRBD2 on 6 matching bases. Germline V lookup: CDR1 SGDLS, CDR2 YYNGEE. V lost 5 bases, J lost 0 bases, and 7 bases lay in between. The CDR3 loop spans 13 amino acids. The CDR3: CASSAGSTDTQYF. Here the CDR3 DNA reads TGTGCCAGCAGTGCGGGGAGCACAGATACGCAGTATTTT.

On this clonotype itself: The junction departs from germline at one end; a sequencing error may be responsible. The CDR3 DNA reads as TGTGCCTGGGGTGTAGCAGGGGGGAACACTGAAGCTTTCTTT. It is translated as CAWGVAGGNTEAFF. The chain couples TRBV30 to TRBJ1-1, with 7 bases aligning to TRBD1. The CDR3 has 14 amino acids. CDR1 and CDR2 (germline): GTSNPN, SVGIG (reference sequence).

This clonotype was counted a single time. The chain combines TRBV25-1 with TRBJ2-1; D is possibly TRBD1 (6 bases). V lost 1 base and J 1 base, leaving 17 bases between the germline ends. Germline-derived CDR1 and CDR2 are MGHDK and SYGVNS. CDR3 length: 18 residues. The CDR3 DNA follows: TGTGCCAGCAGTGAATCGAGCTCCAGGGGAGAGTCCTACAATGAGCAGTTCTTC. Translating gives CASSESSSRGESYNEQFF.

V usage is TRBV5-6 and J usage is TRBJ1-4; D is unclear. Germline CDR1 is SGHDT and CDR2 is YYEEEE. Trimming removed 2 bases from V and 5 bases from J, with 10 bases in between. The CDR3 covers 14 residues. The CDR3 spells CASSLVSANEKLFF. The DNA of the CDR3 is TGTGCCAGCAGCTTAGTCAGCGCAAATGAAAAACTGTTTTTT.

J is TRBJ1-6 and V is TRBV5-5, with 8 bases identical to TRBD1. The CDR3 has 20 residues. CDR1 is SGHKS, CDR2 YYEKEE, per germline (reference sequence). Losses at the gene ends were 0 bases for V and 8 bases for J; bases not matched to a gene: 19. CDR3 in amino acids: CASSLVTGWTGQRGYSPLHF. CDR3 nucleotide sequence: TGTGCCAGCAGCTTGGTGACAGGTTGGACAGGGCAAAGGGGATATTCACCCCTCCACTTT.

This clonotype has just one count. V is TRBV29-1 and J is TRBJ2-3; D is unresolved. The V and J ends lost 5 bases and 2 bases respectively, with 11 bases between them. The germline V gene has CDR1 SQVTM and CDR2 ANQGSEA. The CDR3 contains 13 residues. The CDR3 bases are TGCAGCGTTCGGGTCCTATACACAGATACGCAGTATTTT. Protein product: CSVRVLYTDTQYF.

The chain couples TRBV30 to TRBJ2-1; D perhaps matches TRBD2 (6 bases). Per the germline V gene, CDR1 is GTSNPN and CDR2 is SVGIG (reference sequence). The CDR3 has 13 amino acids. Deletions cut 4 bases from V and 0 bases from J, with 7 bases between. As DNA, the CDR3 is TGTGCCTGGACCGGGAGCTCCTACAATGAGCAGTTCTTC. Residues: CAWTGSSYNEQFF.

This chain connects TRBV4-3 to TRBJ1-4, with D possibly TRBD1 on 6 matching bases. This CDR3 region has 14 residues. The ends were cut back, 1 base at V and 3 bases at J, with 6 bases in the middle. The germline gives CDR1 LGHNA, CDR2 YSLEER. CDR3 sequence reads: CASSQGTANEKLFF. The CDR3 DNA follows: TGCGCCAGCAGCCAAGGGACAGCTAATGAAAAACTGTTTTTT.

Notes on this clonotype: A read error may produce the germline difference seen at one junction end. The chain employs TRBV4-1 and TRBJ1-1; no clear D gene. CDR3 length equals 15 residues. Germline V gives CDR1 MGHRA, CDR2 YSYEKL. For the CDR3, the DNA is TGCGCCGGCAGCCAAGATGCAGCCATGAACACTGAAGCTTTCTTT. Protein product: CAGSQDAAMNTEAFF.

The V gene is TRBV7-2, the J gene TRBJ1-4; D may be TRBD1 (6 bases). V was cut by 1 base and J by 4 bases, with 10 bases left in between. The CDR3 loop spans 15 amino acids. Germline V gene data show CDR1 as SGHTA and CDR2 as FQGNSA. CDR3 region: CASSLGTELNEKLFF. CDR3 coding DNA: TGTGCCAGCAGCTTAGGGACAGAACTTAATGAAAAACTGTTTTTT. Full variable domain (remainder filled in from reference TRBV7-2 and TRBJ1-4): GAGVSQSPSNKVTEKGKDVELRCDPISGHTALYWYRQSLGQGLEFLIYFQGNSAPDKSGLPSDRFSAERTGGSVSTLTIQRTQQEDSAVYLCASSLGTELNEKLFFGSGTQLSVL.

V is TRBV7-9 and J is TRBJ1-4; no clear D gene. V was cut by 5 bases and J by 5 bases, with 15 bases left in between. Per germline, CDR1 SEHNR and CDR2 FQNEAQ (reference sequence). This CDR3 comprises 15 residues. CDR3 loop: CASSPDPNPNEKLFF. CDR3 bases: TGTGCCAGCAGCCCTGACCCCAACCCAAATGAAAAACTGTTTTTT.

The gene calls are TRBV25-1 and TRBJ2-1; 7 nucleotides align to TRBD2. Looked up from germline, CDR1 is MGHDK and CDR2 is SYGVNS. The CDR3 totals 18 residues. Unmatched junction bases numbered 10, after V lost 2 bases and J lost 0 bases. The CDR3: CASSEGASSGLSYNEQFF. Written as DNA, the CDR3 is TGTGCCAGCAGTGAAGGCGCGTCTAGCGGCCTCTCCTACAATGAGCAGTTCTTC.